Detailed here is one T cell receptor (beta chain). Its antigen is not known. Method: immunoSEQ multiplex PCR; TCRdb's copy keeps in-frame clones and lacks some. The sample holds 150,000 to 200,000 clones, less than 90% seen once. Germline CDR1 and CDR2: SNHLY and FYNNEI. The junction had 3 bases not matched to a gene; V was cut back by 6 bases and J by 8 bases. This CDR3 is 11 amino acids long. The donors were part of the validation cohort, which consisted of under 150 subjects and was separate from the first cohort of about 720 subjects. This record belongs to a study of cytomegalovirus exposure and HLA in healthy donors. Findings and limits, study-wide: 164 TCR beta chains were listed as cytomegalovirus-associated. Later, an analysis found that TCR clusters from the first cohort tended to co-occur in the roughly 130 validation repertoires. Across donors, most TCRs were seen rarely, yet some public ones were widespread.

V is TRBV2 and J is TRBJ1-2, with TRBD1 matching over 7 bases. The sequenced material came from PBMCs. The TCR comes from a woman aged 18-29 years in good health and CMV-seronegative. The CDR3 region is CASSETGGYTF. CDR3 in DNA: TGTGCCAGCAGCGAGACAGGGGGCTACACCTTC.